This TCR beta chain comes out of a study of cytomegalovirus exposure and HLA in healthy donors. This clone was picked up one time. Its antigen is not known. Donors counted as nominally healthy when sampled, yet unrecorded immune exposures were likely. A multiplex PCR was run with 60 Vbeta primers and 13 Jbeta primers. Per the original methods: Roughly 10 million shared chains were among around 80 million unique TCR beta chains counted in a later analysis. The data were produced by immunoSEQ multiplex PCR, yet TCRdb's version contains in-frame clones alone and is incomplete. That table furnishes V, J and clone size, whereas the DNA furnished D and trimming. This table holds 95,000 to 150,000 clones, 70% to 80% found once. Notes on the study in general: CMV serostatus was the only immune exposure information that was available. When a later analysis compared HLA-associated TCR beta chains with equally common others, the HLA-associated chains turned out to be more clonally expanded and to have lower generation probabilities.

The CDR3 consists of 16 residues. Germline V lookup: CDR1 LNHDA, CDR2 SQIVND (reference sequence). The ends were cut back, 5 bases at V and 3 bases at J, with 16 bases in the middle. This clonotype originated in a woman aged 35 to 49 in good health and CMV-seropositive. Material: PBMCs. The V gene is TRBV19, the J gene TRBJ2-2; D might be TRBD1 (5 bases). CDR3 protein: CASSPDSLGHTGELFF. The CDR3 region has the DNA TGTGCCAGTAGTCCCGACAGCCTGGGCCACACCGGGGAGCTGTTTTTT.